This record concerns one T cell receptor (beta chain) sequence. No cognate antigen has been identified for it. The cohort consisted of 650 to 850 healthy bone marrow donors. Cohort members were all nominally healthy when sampled, although unrecorded immune exposures were likely present. The donor tested CMV seropositive, placing the donor among the 290 or so seropositive members of the cohort. A peripheral blood sample was provided by each donor, and peripheral blood mononuclear cells were used for TCR beta sequencing. Genomic DNA was extracted from the blood cell samples with the Qiagen DNeasy Blood Extraction Kit. Cut back by 10 bases and 0 bases, the V and J ends lie 15 bases apart. CDR1 LGHNA and CDR2 YNFKEQ are derived from the germline V gene. Counted from cysteine to phenylalanine, this CDR3 has 14 amino acids. The sequence is cut down to CDR3 DNA, 42 bases in frame from base 1. The data belong to a study of cytomegalovirus exposure and HLA in healthy donors (dated by TCRdb to the late 2010s). For the wider study: An earlier analysis of approximately 550 of the donors reported approximately 290 Gb of sequence data and around 120 million unique TCR beta sequences from about 200 million T cells. An early release covering roughly 640 HLA-typed donors comprised about 300 gigabases of sequencing data and some 79 million unique TCR sequences. Among the roughly 410 genotyped donors, 75% to 90% belonged to the genetic ancestry cluster associated with self-reported Caucasian donors. The study aimed to test whether cataloging public T cell receptors could reveal signatures of past pathogen exposure. The study profiled the T cell repertoires of about 640 subjects by immunosequencing and related them to cytomegalovirus serostatus. Along with the roughly 700-subject first cohort, a separate validation cohort of around 120 different subjects was used. To predict cytomegalovirus infection status, the study combined high-throughput TCR immunosequencing, statistical association of individual TCRs with disease status, and machine learning. To study patterns of TCR occurrence, a later analysis re-analyzed previously published TCR beta repertoires from several hundred donors and added high-resolution HLA genotyping. In the later analysis, no new phenotypic data were used to find candidate immune exposures; instead, reliance was placed on TCR beta sequences and their occurrence across donors. To decide whether each TCR beta V gene segment behaved as functional or pseudogenic, an earlier analysis of approximately 590 of the donors relied on high-throughput TCR beta sequencing. Donor age, sex, ethnicity and CMV serostatus were compiled together with the repertoire data. In a later genetic analysis, genome-wide SNP genotypes for 398 of the 666 donors were used, and that subset was treated as a discovery cohort. Every repertoire in the discovery cohort had been generated on one and the same sequencing platform. HLA typing covered class I and class II loci at four-digit resolution. Typing coverage differed by locus: A, B, C, DRB1 and DQB1 were typed in about 629-640 donors, DQA1 in about 500, DPA1 in roughly 590, and DPB1 in 450 to 480. About five DR-DQ haplotypes were treated as single units for association and clustering because of strong linkage in the cohort. Among approximately 370 genotyped donors of the cohort, an average of around 220,000 unique TCR beta nucleotide sequences was sequenced per donor, of which approximately 18% were non-productive. Findings and caveats that apply to the study as a whole: In vitro tests confirmed that a few of the cytomegalovirus-associated TCR beta chains recognize cytomegalovirus antigens. A further reported finding was that TCR beta sequences accurately predicted the HLA-A and HLA-B alleles for most subjects in the first cohort. In the study, approximately 150 TCR beta chains were listed as associated with cytomegalovirus. Most TCR sequences were seen in very few donors, while some public TCRs were found in many individuals. Some IMGT-functional V segments, including TRBV6-2 and TRBV6-3, could not be distinguished by the 87-base-pair reads and were therefore excluded. A later genetic analysis associated a missense DCLRE1C variant with V-gene and J-gene trimming of TCR beta chains, and an independent cohort replicated the association. Linkage disequilibrium might explain the correlated functional status among segregating V segments, but an unknown experimental factor could not be ruled out. According to a later analysis, TCR association rates differed among HLA loci, with DRB1 alleles showing the most associated TCRs and HLA-C alleles showing the fewest. A cluster of highly shared sequence variants was judged likely to represent a technical artifact of the sequencing pipeline. Assigning TCR associations to individual alleles was difficult when HLA alleles, especially DR and DQ, strongly co-occurred. Because counts were too low, some 17 rarely observed V segments, including chromosome 9 orphons, were excluded from the earlier analysis of under 650 of the donors. Several of the top co-occurrence clusters appeared to be linked to parvovirus B19, influenza, CMV and Epstein-Barr virus, according to a later analysis. In a later genetic analysis, fewer N-insertions in productive TCRs were reported among donors in an Asian-associated ancestry cluster than the roughly 640-donor mean. The classifier was reported to diagnose cytomegalovirus status with high specificity and sensitivity in both the original and validation cohorts. Compared with equally common non-associated chains, HLA-associated TCR beta chains in a later analysis were more clonally expanded and had lower generation probabilities. Because HLA typing was unavailable for some donors at each locus, only the typed subset was used in association tests. Most CMV-associated TCR beta chains appeared to be HLA-restricted in a later analysis, and the HLA associations seemed to be driven largely by CMV exposure. In this cohort, only TCR beta chains were sequenced, and detectable features were limited by the absence of alpha or paired-chain data. Immune exposure information for the cohort was limited to CMV serostatus. Broadly in line with IMGT annotations, most TCR beta V segments showed up in productive rearrangements about 87% or about 30% of the time in an earlier analysis of several hundred of the donors. According to the authors, the approach could potentially be generalized to other disease states and immunological phenotypes. The presence/absence analyses assumed that sequencing depth was roughly uniform across donors, and that assumption may not be true. A later analysis associated 16,951 TCR beta sequences with specific HLA alleles at a false discovery rate of 0.05.

The method behind the library was the immunoSEQ multiplex PCR assay. For the multiplex PCR, a mixture combining 60 forward primers for TCR Vbeta segments and 13 reverse primers for TCR Jbeta segments was used. The CDR3 region of rearranged TCR beta genes was amplified from genomic DNA by a multiplex PCR assay. The amplified TCR beta libraries were sequenced on the Illumina HiSeq System as 87-base-pair reads. In the source study's methods: A later analysis counted some 80 million unique TCR beta chains across the approximately 700 repertoires, and 9 million to 14 million of these chains were shared by at least two donors. To remove PCR and sequencing errors, raw reads were error-corrected and collapsed into unique sequences using a nearest-neighbor algorithm that merged closely related sequences. V, D and J gene segments were assigned by aligning CDR3 sequences to IMGT reference sequences. For a sequence to be retained, at least a six-nucleotide match to both a V gene segment and a J gene segment was required. Rearrangements were called productive when the CDR3 lacked stop codons and stayed in frame with V and J; all others were non-productive. Following IMGT convention, CDR3 was defined as the stretch from the second conserved V-encoded cysteine up to the conserved J-encoded phenylalanine. The earlier analysis of about 590 of the donors excluded sequences that lacked an unambiguous match to a single V gene segment. In an earlier analysis of several hundred of the donors, a V segment was called functional when productive rearrangements were above 56.7%, and segregating when the standard deviation between donors exceeded 5%. To diagnose cytomegalovirus status from the catalog of TCR beta chain sequences, a statistical classification framework was built. A later analysis assigned V and J genes by comparing TCR nucleotide sequences with IMGT/GENE-DB human TR gene sequences. Using the TCRdist pipeline, a later analysis assigned CDR3 sequences along with most-parsimonious VDJ recombination scenarios. In a later analysis, each TCR beta chain was defined by its CDR3 amino acid sequence together with its V-gene family, and reads without a unique V-gene family were excluded. As a way to deal with suspected cross-contamination and a sequencing artifact, a later analysis dropped under 600 nucleotide sequences that were highly shared and had low generation probability. In a later analysis, a clonal expansion index was calculated for each public chain from normalized within-repertoire ranks of inferred template counts. In a later analysis, generation probabilities were computed with a VDJ recombination model fitted to out-of-frame rearrangements, and the resulting probabilities were checked against IGoR. Hypergeometric tests were used in a later analysis to score TCR-TCR, TCR-HLA and TCR-CMV co-occurrence, with a repertoire-size bias correction applied to the TCR pairs. False discovery rates were estimated in a later analysis by permuting HLA or CMV assignments 20 times. In a later analysis, co-occurring TCRs were grouped using DBSCAN, with TCRdist sequence similarity added in when clustering inside HLA-allele-positive subsets. Co-occurrence clustering excluded repertoires with fewer than 30,000 or more than 120,000 public chains, plus five with anomalous nucleotide sharing. This immuneACCESS table, as held by TCRdb, lists in-frame sequences with V and J called but not all clones. Of the missing ones, under half trace to an unresolved V gene in checked studies; the others have no known cause. For V, J and clone size, that table is used; D and trimming come from the DNA. The sample table gives 200,000 to 250,000 clones. The top ten hold about 1.1% of the sample.

This sequence was found in a girl aged 2 to 10 in good health and CMV-seropositive. The sample consisted of PBMCs. The sequence links TRBV4-2 to TRBJ1-2; TRBD1 could be the D gene, as 5 bases match. For the CDR3, the sequence is CATRPGLTNYGYTF. The sequence in DNA is TGTGCCACTAGACCGGGACTTACTAACTATGGCTACACCTTC.